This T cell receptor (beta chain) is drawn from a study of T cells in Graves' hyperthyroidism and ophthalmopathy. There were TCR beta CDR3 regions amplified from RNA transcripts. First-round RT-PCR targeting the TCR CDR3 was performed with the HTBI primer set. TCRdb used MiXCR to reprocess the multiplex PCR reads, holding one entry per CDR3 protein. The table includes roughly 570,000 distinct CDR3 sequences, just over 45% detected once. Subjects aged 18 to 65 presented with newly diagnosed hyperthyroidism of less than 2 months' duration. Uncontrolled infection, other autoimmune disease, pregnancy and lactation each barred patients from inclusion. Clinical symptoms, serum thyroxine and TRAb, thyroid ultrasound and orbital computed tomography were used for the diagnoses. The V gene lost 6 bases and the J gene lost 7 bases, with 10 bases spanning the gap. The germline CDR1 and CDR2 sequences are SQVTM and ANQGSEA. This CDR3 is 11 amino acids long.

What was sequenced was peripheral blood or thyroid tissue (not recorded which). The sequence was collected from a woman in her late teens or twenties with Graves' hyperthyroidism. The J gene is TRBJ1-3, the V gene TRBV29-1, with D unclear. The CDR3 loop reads CSVIPGNTIYF. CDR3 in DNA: TGCAGCGTCATCCCCGGGAACACCATATATTTT.